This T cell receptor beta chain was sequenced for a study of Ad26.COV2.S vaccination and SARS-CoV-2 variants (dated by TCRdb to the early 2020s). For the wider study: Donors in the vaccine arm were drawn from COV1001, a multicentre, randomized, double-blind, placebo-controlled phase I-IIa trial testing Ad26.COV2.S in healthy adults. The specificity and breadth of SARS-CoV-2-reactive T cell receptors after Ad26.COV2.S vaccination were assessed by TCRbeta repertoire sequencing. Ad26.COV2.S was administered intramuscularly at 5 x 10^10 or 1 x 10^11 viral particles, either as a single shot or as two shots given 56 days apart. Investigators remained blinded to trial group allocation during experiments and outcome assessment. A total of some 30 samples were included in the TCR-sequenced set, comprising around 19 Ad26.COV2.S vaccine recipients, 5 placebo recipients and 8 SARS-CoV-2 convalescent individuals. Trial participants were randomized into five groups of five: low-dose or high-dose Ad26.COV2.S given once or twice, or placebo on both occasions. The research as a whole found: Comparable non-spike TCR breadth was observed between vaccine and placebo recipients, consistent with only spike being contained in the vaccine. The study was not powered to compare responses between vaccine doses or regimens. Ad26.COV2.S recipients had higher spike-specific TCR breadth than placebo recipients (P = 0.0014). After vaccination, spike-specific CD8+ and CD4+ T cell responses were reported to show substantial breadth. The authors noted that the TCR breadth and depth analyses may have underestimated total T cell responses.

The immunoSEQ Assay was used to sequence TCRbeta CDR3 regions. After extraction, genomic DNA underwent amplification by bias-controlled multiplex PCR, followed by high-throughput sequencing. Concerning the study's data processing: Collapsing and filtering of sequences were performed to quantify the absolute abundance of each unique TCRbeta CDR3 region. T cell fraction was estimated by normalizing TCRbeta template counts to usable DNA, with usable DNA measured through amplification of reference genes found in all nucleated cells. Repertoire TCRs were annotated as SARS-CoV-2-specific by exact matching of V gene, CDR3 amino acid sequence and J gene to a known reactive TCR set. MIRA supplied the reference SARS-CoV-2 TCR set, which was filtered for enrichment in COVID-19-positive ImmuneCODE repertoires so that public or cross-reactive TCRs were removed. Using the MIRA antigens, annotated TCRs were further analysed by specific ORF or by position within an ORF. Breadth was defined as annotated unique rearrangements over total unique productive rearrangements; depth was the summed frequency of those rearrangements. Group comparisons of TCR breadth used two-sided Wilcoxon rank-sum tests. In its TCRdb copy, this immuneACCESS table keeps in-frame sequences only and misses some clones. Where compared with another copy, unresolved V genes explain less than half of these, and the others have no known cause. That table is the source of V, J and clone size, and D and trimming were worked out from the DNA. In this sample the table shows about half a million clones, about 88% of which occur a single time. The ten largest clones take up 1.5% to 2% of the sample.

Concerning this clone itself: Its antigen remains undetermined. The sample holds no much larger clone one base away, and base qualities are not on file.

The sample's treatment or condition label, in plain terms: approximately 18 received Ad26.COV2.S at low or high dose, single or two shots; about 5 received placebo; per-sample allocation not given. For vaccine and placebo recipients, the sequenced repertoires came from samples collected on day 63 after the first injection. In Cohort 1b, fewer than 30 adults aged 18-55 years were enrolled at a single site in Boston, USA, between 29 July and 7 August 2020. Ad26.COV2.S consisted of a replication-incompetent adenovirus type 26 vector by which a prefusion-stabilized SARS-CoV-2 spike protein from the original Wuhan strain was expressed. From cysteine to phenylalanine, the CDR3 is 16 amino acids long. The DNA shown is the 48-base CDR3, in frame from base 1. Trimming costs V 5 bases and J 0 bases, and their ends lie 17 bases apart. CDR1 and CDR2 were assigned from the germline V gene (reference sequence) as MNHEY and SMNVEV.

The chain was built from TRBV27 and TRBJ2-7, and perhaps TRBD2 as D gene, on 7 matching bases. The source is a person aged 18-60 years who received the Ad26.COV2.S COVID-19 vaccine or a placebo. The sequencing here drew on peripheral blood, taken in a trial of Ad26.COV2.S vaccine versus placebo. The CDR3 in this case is CASSQGLGGLSYEQYF. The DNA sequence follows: TGTGCCAGCAGTCAAGGACTAGGGGGACTCTCCTACGAGCAGTACTTC.